A selection of T cell receptor beta chains follows, all from one sample in a study of T cells in Graves' hyperthyroidism and ophthalmopathy. Each CDR3 protein is one row after TCRdb ran MiXCR on the multiplex PCR reads. The data contain a few hundred thousand distinct CDR3 sequences, approximately 15% of them singletons. The sample taken for sequencing was blood. The receptors derive from a woman in her twenties or thirties with Graves' hyperthyroidism that later progressed to Graves' ophthalmopathy. Each CDR3 is given with its conserved first and last residue. Each record gives: V gene, CDR3 length, J gene, CDR3 protein.

v_call: TRBV2; cdr3_length: 11; j_call: TRBJ2-3; cdr3_aa: CASRESDTQYF
v_call: TRBV19; cdr3_length: 15; j_call: TRBJ2-4; cdr3_aa: CASSIRELAKNIQYF
v_call: TRBV2; cdr3_length: 16; j_call: TRBJ1-2; cdr3_aa: CASRPPTWEPNYGYTF
v_call: TRBV4-1; cdr3_length: 14; j_call: TRBJ1-6; cdr3_aa: CASSRGTSESPLHF
v_call: TRBV20-1; cdr3_length: 15; j_call: TRBJ1-5; cdr3_aa: CSARDPGAGVQPQHF
v_call: TRBV6-1; cdr3_length: 15; j_call: TRBJ2-7; cdr3_aa: CASTYNRGPSGEQYF
v_call: TRBV28; cdr3_length: 15; j_call: TRBJ1-6; cdr3_aa: CASTTGASYNSPLHF
v_call: TRBV24-1; cdr3_length: 19; j_call: TRBJ2-1; cdr3_aa: CATSDQQSWGLSTYNEQFF
v_call: TRBV11-2; cdr3_length: 13; j_call: TRBJ2-1; cdr3_aa: CASSLEFTNEQFF
v_call: TRBV2; cdr3_length: 16; j_call: TRBJ1-5; cdr3_aa: CASSETGGQMGQPQHF
v_call: TRBV10-3; cdr3_length: 13; j_call: TRBJ1-2; cdr3_aa: CAISEGQGYGYTF
v_call: TRBV20-1; cdr3_length: 12; j_call: TRBJ1-2; cdr3_aa: CSARNRNYGYTF